The entry below gives a single T cell receptor beta chain sequence along with its context. The sample comes from a study of control samples from healthy donors and cancer patients. From germline, CDR1 is MDHEN and CDR2 SYDVKM. The CDR3 runs 13 residues. Trimming shortened V by 7 bases and J by 5 bases, and 12 bases separated the two germline ends. Only in-frame clones appear in the TCRdb table, and some are missing; sequencing was by immunoSEQ multiplex PCR. This table holds approximately 90,000 clones, approximately 86% found once. This clonotype was obtained from a man between 25 and 39 years old in good health. The chain couples TRBV28 to TRBJ1-5; D perhaps matches TRBD1 (5 bases). Material: blood. CDR3 sequence reads: CASTWGKDQPQHF. The CDR3 nucleotides are TGTGCCAGCACGTGGGGGAAGGATCAGCCCCAGCATTTT.